A single sample is the source of the 15 T cell receptor beta chains below, sequenced in a study of TIL therapy for anti-PD-1-resistant metastatic lung cancer. Sequencing used immunoSEQ v3. Sequencing was performed with immunoSEQ multiplex PCR; in TCRdb, only in-frame clones are kept and a portion is missing. The data hold roughly 50,000 clones, with roughly 70% observed a single time. Documented time point: pre-treatment sample, taken before nivolumab and TIL therapy. The tumor samples were excised metastases, mostly pleural nodules or supraclavicular lymph nodes. Sample: tumor tissue, taken at baseline. The receptors stem from a person between 25 and 80 years old with non-small cell lung cancer.

The V and J genes are TRBV5-6 and TRBJ1-5; D gene unclear. Trimming took 0 bases from V and 11 from J, leaving 12 bases between them. The CDR3 covers 13 residues. Germline V gives CDR1 SGHDT, CDR2 YYEEEE. In DNA, the CDR3 is TGTGCCAGCAGCTTGGTATCTTCCCCAGCCCAGCATTTT. Its protein product is CASSLVSSPAQHF. The variable domain in full, completed from reference TRBV5-6 and TRBJ1-5, reads DAGVTQSPTHLIKTRGQQVTLRCSPKSGHDTVSWYQQALGQGPQFIFQYYEEEERQRGNFPDRFSGHQFPNYSSELNVNALLLGDSALYLCASSLVSSPAQHFGDGTRLSIL.

The chain joins TRBV5-1 to TRBJ1-1, with D tentatively TRBD1 (5 bases). The CDR3 is made up of 16 amino acids. The V gene's germline CDR1 is SGHRS and CDR2 YFSETQ. V lost 4 bases to trimming and J lost 1 base, with 17 bases between them. CDR3 nucleotide sequence: TGCGCCAGCAGCCTGGAAGGGGTTGGTAAGAACACTGAAGCTTTCTTT. Amino acids: CASSLEGVGKNTEAFF.

This clone counts as medium-sized. V and J are TRBV5-8 and TRBJ2-1, with D perhaps matching TRBD1 (5 bases). The CDR3 contains 14 residues. The germline V gene encodes CDR1 SGHTS and CDR2 YDEGEE. The germline V and J ends were trimmed by 4 bases and 3 bases, with 11 bases remaining between them. DNA for the CDR3: TGTGCCAGCAGCCACCCAGACAGCTACAATGAGCAGTTCTTC. It yields the protein CASSHPDSYNEQFF.

The gene calls are TRBV6-5 and TRBJ1-3; D might be TRBD1 (5 bases). Trimming took off 7 bases at V and 0 bases at J, with 13 bases between the two ends. The CDR3 has 15 residues. The V gene's germline CDR1 is MNHEY and CDR2 SVGAGI. The CDR3 DNA is TGTGCCAGCACTCGGGACCCATTCTCTGGAAACACCATATATTTT. Translation gives CASTRDPFSGNTIYF.

In its sample, this clone was seen a few times. This chain links TRBV18 with TRBJ1-2; D unresolved. The CDR3 loop spans 15 amino acids. Germline CDR1 is KGHSH and CDR2 is LQKENI. Between the trimmed V and J ends, which lost 1 base and 0 bases, there was a span of 9 bases. CDR3 region: CASSPLSEANYGYTF. In nucleotides, the CDR3 is TGTGCCAGCTCACCACTGTCAGAGGCTAACTATGGCTACACCTTC.

The chain combines TRBV15 with TRBJ2-7; no clear D gene. V was clipped by 0 bases and J by 3 bases, with 18 bases between them. Germline CDR1 reads LNHNV; CDR2 reads YYDKDF (reference sequence). The CDR3 length is 17 residues. CDR3 in amino acids: CATSRDIGRTTIYEQYF. As DNA, the CDR3 is TGTGCCACCAGCAGAGATATAGGGCGGACGACGATCTACGAGCAGTACTTC.

This chain links TRBV19 with TRBJ2-3; a weak D match, TRBD2 (6 bases). Germline V gene sequence: CDR1 LNHDA, CDR2 SQIVND (reference sequence). The germline V and J ends were trimmed by 2 bases and 2 bases, with 14 bases remaining between them. CDR3 size: 16 residues. CDR3 protein: CASSILTRLDTDTQYF. For the CDR3, the DNA is TGTGCCAGTAGTATACTGACTAGATTGGACACAGATACGCAGTATTTT. Full variable domain (rest looked up from reference TRBV19 and TRBJ2-3): DGGITQSPKYLFRKEGQNVTLSCEQNLNHDAMYWYRQDPGQGLRLIYYSQIVNDFQKGDIAEGYSVSREKKESFPLTVTSAQKNPTAFYLCASSILTRLDTDTQYFGPGTRLTVL.

The V and J genes are TRBV19 and TRBJ2-7; D ambiguous. The CDR3 runs to 12 residues. The germline CDR1 and CDR2 sequences are LNHDA and SQIVND (reference sequence). Trimming left V 2 bases short and J 5 bases short, with 7 bases between. The CDR3 sequence is CASSIMGHEQYF. Here the CDR3 DNA reads TGTGCCAGTAGTATAATGGGCCACGAGCAGTACTTC.

This clone was observed a single time. V usage is TRBV25-1 and J usage is TRBJ1-3; maybe TRBD1 (5 bases). The length of the CDR3 is 13 residues. V lost 5 bases and J 4 bases, leaving 9 bases between the germline ends. The V gene's germline CDR1 is MGHDK and CDR2 SYGVNS. CDR3 residues: CASSFQGGNTIYF. The CDR3 DNA is TGTGCCAGCAGTTTTCAGGGCGGAAACACCATATATTTT.

The CDR3 spells CASSLARTLNGYTF. CDR3 bases: TGCGCCAGCAGCTTGGCACGGACACTGAATGGCTACACCTTC. The V call is TRBV5-1, the J call TRBJ1-2; D is possibly TRBD1 (5 bases). This CDR3 spans 14 amino acids. V lost 0 bases, J lost 6 bases, and 12 bases lay in between. CDR1 is SGHRS and CDR2 is YFSETQ in the germline V gene.

The chain links TRBV5-1 to TRBJ2-7; 11 bases fit TRBD1. The CDR3 totals 14 residues. The germline V gene has CDR1 SGHRS and CDR2 YFSETQ. The ends lost 4 bases at V and 6 bases at J; junction bases unmatched: 6. Here the CDR3 reads CASSLDRGPGEQYF. The CDR3 coding sequence is TGCGCCAGCAGCCTGGACAGGGGGCCAGGCGAGCAGTACTTC.

This sequence joins TRBV6-5 and TRBJ1-1; the D is unclear. CDR3 length equals 14 residues. The V end lost 7 bases, the J end lost 1 base, and 13 bases lay between the germline ends. Germline CDR1 is MNHEY and CDR2 is SVGAGI. The CDR3 loop is CASNSNARNTEAFF. In DNA form, the CDR3 reads TGTGCCAGCAACTCGAACGCGAGGAACACTGAAGCTTTCTTT.

The gene calls are TRBV5-4 and TRBJ2-7; 13 bases are a match to TRBD2. This CDR3 is 16 amino acids long. Per germline, CDR1 SGHNT and CDR2 YYREEE (reference sequence). The junction had 10 bases not matched to a gene; V was cut back by 3 bases and J by 7 bases. The CDR3 coding sequence is TGTGCCAGCAGCTCAGGGACTAGCGGGGCCTCCAGGGAGCAGTACTTC. Its protein product is CASSSGTSGASREQYF.

The CDR3 loop is CASSFRTGDYEQYF. In DNA form, the CDR3 reads TGTGCCAGTAGTTTTCGGACGGGAGACTACGAGCAGTACTTC. The J gene is TRBJ2-7, the V gene TRBV19, with a weak D call TRBD2 (6 bases). V lost 5 bases and J 3 bases, leaving 14 bases between the germline ends. The germline V gene encodes CDR1 LNHDA and CDR2 SQIVND (reference sequence). This CDR3 comprises 14 residues.

This clone was picked up many times. V is TRBV7-2 and J is TRBJ1-5; D remains unclear. Trimming shortened V by 2 bases and J by 6 bases, and 5 bases separated the two germline ends. Germline V gene data show CDR1 as SGHTA and CDR2 as FQGNSA. This CDR3 region has 12 residues. In nucleotides, the CDR3 is TGTGCCAGCAGCTTAAAGGGTCAGCCCCAGCATTTT. Protein: CASSLKGQPQHF.